One and the same sample provided the 8 T cell receptor beta chains below, sequenced in a study of blood T cell repertoires in COVID-19. The assay was immunoSEQ multiplex PCR, and TCRdb's table has in-frame clones only and misses some. The sample lists 150,000 to 200,000 clones; 84% were seen once. The sequencing sample was made of peripheral blood. The receptors originated from a human donor with acute or convalescent COVID-19. The donor label of this sample is uncertain.

The rearrangement uses TRBV25-1 and TRBJ1-6; 7 bases match TRBD1. The CDR3 spans 15 residues. CDR1 is MGHDK and CDR2 is SYGVNS in the germline V gene. V lost 3 bases to trimming and J lost 16 bases; unmatched junction nucleotides: 15. The CDR3 protein is CASSDDRVKKFSLHF. CDR3 DNA: TGTGCCAGCAGTGACGACAGGGTCAAGAAGTTCTCTCTCCACTTT.

The V gene is TRBV5-1, the J gene TRBJ2-5; tentative D call: TRBD2 (6 bases). This CDR3 has 14 residues. Germline V lookup: CDR1 SGHRS, CDR2 YFSETQ. V was shortened by 1 base and J by 4 bases, with 11 bases between the two germline ends. For the CDR3, the DNA is TGCGCCAGCAGCTTGCCGGGGAGGAGAGAGACCCAGTACTTC. Protein product: CASSLPGRRETQYF.

The rearrangement joins TRBV5-6 to TRBJ1-2; D remains unclear. Germline values: CDR1 SGHDT, CDR2 YYEEEE. Trimming shortened V by 7 bases and J by 8 bases, and 24 bases separated the two germline ends. The CDR3 consists of 15 residues. CDR3 sequence (DNA): TGTGCCAGCTTTCCGATCTCGGGAGACAACTGGGGCTACACCTTC. Translation: CASFPISGDNWGYTF.

CDR3 loop: CASSPQPGTGLNEQFF. The CDR3 bases are TGTGCCAGTAGTCCGCAACCCGGGACAGGGCTCAATGAGCAGTTCTTC. The genes are TRBV19 and TRBJ2-1, with 9 bases aligning to TRBD1. The CDR3 loop spans 16 amino acids. Germline V lookup: CDR1 LNHDA, CDR2 SQIVND (reference sequence). J lost 6 bases, V lost 5 bases, and 11 bases had no gene match.

The chain carries TRBV7-2 and TRBJ2-3; D is perhaps TRBD2 (5 bases). V was shortened by 1 base and J by 5 bases, with 13 bases between the two germline ends. The CDR3 sequence is 15 residues long. The V gene's germline CDR1 is SGHTA and CDR2 FQGNSA. CDR3 amino acids: CASSLGSLDVDTQYF. The CDR3 DNA is TGTGCCAGCAGCTTAGGGTCACTAGATGTAGATACGCAGTATTTT.

This clone has only one observation. J is TRBJ1-6 and V is TRBV18, with 7 bases lining up with TRBD1. Trimming cost V 2 bases and J 8 bases; bases outside gene matches: 3. The CDR3 loop spans 14 amino acids. CDR1 KGHSH and CDR2 LQKENI come from the germline V gene. In DNA, the CDR3 is TGTGCCAGCTCACCAGGGACAGAATATTCACCCCTCCACTTT. Translating gives CASSPGTEYSPLHF.

CDR3 coding DNA: TGCGCCAGCAGCTTGGGAGGTTCTGGATTTTACGAGCAGTACTTC. Its protein product is CASSLGGSGFYEQYF. This chain connects TRBV5-1 to TRBJ2-7; D gene uncertain. The CDR3 loop spans 15 amino acids. CDR1 and CDR2 (germline): SGHRS, YFSETQ. The germline V and J ends were trimmed by 0 bases and 4 bases, with 14 bases remaining between them.

The DNA of the CDR3 is TGTGCCAGTAGTATAAATACAGGTGAAGCTTTCTTT. Amino acid sequence: CASSINTGEAFF. The rearrangement uses TRBV19 and TRBJ1-1, with TRBD1 as a possible D gene (5 bases). Between the trimmed V and J ends, which lost 2 bases and 7 bases, there was a span of 8 bases. Germline-derived CDR1 and CDR2 are LNHDA and SQIVND (reference sequence). The CDR3 is 12 amino acids.